The 16 T cell receptor beta chains below were found in one sample sequenced in a study of blood T cell repertoires in COVID-19. Here immunoSEQ multiplex PCR was the method, and the copy in TCRdb shows in-frame clones only, minus some. The table has hundreds of thousands of clones, approximately 89% seen once. The sequenced sample consisted of peripheral blood. These receptors were taken from a woman aged 55-75 years who had recovered from COVID-19.

This sequence joins TRBV3-1 (or the pseudogene TRBV3-2) and TRBJ2-7, with TRBD2 matching over 11 bases. This CDR3 is built from 16 residues. In germline, CDR1 is LGHDT, CDR2 YNNKEL (reference sequence). J lost 3 bases, V lost 1 base, and 5 bases had no gene match. The CDR3 region has the DNA TGTGCCAGCAGCCAAGGTAGCGGGGGGGCCAGCTACGAGCAGTACTTC. It translates to CASSQGSGGASYEQYF.

This sequence joins TRBV11-2 and TRBJ1-4, with D uncertain. V shed 5 bases and J shed 2 bases, with 15 bases lying between them. The CDR3 contains 16 residues. Germline-derived CDR1 and CDR2 are SGHAT and FQNNGV. The CDR3 region has the DNA TGTGCCAGCAGCAAGACTACCTCAAGGACTAATGAAAAACTGTTTTTT. Residues: CASSKTTSRTNEKLFF.

The V gene is TRBV4-1, the J gene TRBJ1-4, with D perhaps TRBD1 (6 bases). The CDR3 consists of 17 residues. Trimming removed 1 base from V and 7 bases from J, with 19 bases in between. Germline V gene lookup returns CDR1 MGHRA and CDR2 YSYEKL. CDR3 sequence (DNA): TGCGCCAGCAGCCAAGGCGGGGGGCGCATATCGGGTGAAAAACTGTTTTTT. It encodes CASSQGGGRISGEKLFF.

The chain has TRBV10-3 and TRBJ1-5; D is uncertain. V lost 3 bases and J 5 bases, leaving 8 bases between the germline ends. The germline V gene encodes CDR1 ENHRY and CDR2 SYGVKD. CDR3 size: 13 residues. The CDR3 region is CAISDVIDQPQHF. The CDR3 bases are TGTGCCATCAGTGATGTTATCGATCAGCCCCAGCATTTT.

The rearrangement uses TRBV4-2 and TRBJ2-7; TRBD1 matches 8 bases. The germline V gene encodes CDR1 LGHNA and CDR2 YNFKEQ. The CDR3 is made up of 15 amino acids. Unmatched junction bases numbered 2, after V lost 0 bases and J lost 1 base. CDR3 bases: TGTGCCAGCAGCCAAGATGGACAGGGTTCCTACGAGCAGTACTTC. Protein sequence: CASSQDGQGSYEQYF.

Worth noting for this clone: The sample carries other DNA sequences with the same CDR3. This rearrangement joins TRBV5-1 to TRBJ2-2, with 7 bases matching TRBD1. Germline V gene data show CDR1 as SGHRS and CDR2 as YFSETQ. This CDR3 is built from 15 residues. V dropped 2 bases and J dropped 5; count of bases not matched to a gene: 6. CDR3 bases: TGCGCCAGCAGCTTACGACAGGGTGATACCGGGGAGCTGTTTTTT. The encoded protein is CASSLRQGDTGELFF. Full variable domain (missing parts from reference TRBV5-1 and TRBJ2-2): KAGVTQTPRYLIKTRGQQVTLSCSPISGHRSVSWYQQTPGQGLQFLFEYFSETQRNKGNFPGRFSGRQFSNSRSEMNVSTLELGDSALYLCASSLRQGDTGELFFGEGSRLTVL.

V usage is TRBV5-4 and J usage is TRBJ2-1; 7 bases are a match to TRBD1. The CDR3 is 15 residues long. The V gene's germline CDR1 is SGHNT and CDR2 YYREEE (reference sequence). Trimming cost V 4 bases and J 8 bases; bases outside gene matches: 12. The CDR3 here is CASSPRGGLGYEQFF. CDR3 sequence (DNA): TGTGCCAGCAGCCCCCGAGGGGGCCTTGGATATGAGCAGTTCTTC.

The gene calls are TRBV28 and TRBJ2-2; 7 bases fit TRBD1. This CDR3 contains 16 residues. The germline gives CDR1 MDHEN, CDR2 SYDVKM. Trimming cost V 4 bases and J 7 bases; bases outside gene matches: 12. In DNA, the CDR3 is TGTGCCAGCAGTTCCACACGACAGGGTGAGCACGGGGAGCTGTTTTTT. It is translated as CASSSTRQGEHGELFF. Supplemented by reference TRBV28 and TRBJ2-2, the full variable domain reads DVKVTQSSRYLVKRTGEKVFLECVQDMDHENMFWYRQDPGLGLRLIYFSYDVKMKEKGDIPEGYSVSREKKERFSLILESASTNQTSMYLCASSSTRQGEHGELFFGEGSRLTVL.

V is TRBV7-2 and J is TRBJ2-5, with 8 bases fitting TRBD2. The germline V gene has CDR1 SGHTA and CDR2 FQGNSA. Trimming at V came to 2 bases and at J to 9 bases, leaving 14 bases not matched to a gene. The CDR3 is 16 residues long. The CDR3 is CASSLMGAGVGEAQYF. CDR3 coding DNA: TGTGCCAGCAGCTTAATGGGAGCGGGGGTGGGGGAGGCCCAGTACTTC.

J is TRBJ1-4 and V is TRBV7-9, with D possibly TRBD1 on 6 matching bases. The V end lost 6 bases, the J end lost 4 bases, and 15 bases lay between the germline ends. CDR3 length equals 15 residues. Per germline, CDR1 SEHNR and CDR2 FQNEAQ (reference sequence). The CDR3 sequence is CASRSLGAVNEKLFF. CDR3 nucleotide sequence: TGTGCCAGCAGATCGTTGGGGGCCGTTAATGAAAAACTGTTTTTT.

V is TRBV11-3 and J is TRBJ2-1; the D is unclear. V shed 2 bases and J shed 8 bases, with 7 bases lying between them. The germline gives CDR1 SGHNT, CDR2 YENEEA. The CDR3 sequence is 12 residues long. The CDR3 coding sequence is TGTGCCAGCAGCTTAAGAGGAGATGAGCAGTTCTTC. Protein: CASSLRGDEQFF.

V usage is TRBV19 and J usage is TRBJ2-5, with 8 bases matching TRBD1. V shed 4 bases and J 4 bases; nucleotides not matched to a gene: 2. In germline, CDR1 is LNHDA, CDR2 SQIVND (reference sequence). CDR3 size: 13 residues. This CDR3 reads CASSKQGGETQYF. The CDR3 bases are TGTGCCAGTAGTAAACAGGGGGGAGAGACCCAGTACTTC.

This clone showed up just a few times. This chain joins TRBV7-9 and TRBJ1-1, with D maybe TRBD1 (6 bases). The germline V and J ends were trimmed by 7 bases and 4 bases, with 10 bases remaining between them. In germline, CDR1 is SEHNR, CDR2 FQNEAQ (reference sequence). This CDR3 has 12 residues. CDR3 in amino acids: CASMGAVTEAFF. In nucleotides, the CDR3 is TGTGCCAGCATGGGGGCTGTCACTGAAGCTTTCTTT.

The V call is TRBV7-9, the J call TRBJ1-6, with 7 bases lining up with TRBD1. Unmatched junction bases numbered 7, after V lost 5 bases and J lost 0 bases. The CDR3 spans 17 residues. CDR1 and CDR2 (germline): SEHNR, FQNEAQ (reference sequence). The CDR3 spells CASSRGQASSYNSPLHF. The CDR3 bases are TGTGCCAGCAGCCGTGGACAGGCCAGCTCCTATAATTCACCCCTCCACTTT.

The V call is TRBV19, the J call TRBJ1-2; no firm D call. The V end lost 6 bases, the J end lost 4 bases, and 18 bases lay between the germline ends. Germline V gene sequence: CDR1 LNHDA, CDR2 SQIVND (reference sequence). There are 15 residues in the CDR3. The CDR3 sequence: CASRRENTLIYGYTF. CDR3 sequence (DNA): TGTGCCAGTAGAAGGGAGAACACCCTGATCTATGGCTACACCTTC.

The rearrangement links TRBV28 to TRBJ1-2, with a possible D match to TRBD1 (5 bases). V lost 4 bases to trimming and J lost 1 base, with 10 bases between them. This CDR3 is 14 amino acids long. Germline V gene data show CDR1 as MDHEN and CDR2 as SYDVKM. CDR3 amino acids: CASSSTGRNYGYTF. The CDR3 coding sequence is TGTGCCAGCAGTTCCACAGGACGTAACTATGGCTACACCTTC.